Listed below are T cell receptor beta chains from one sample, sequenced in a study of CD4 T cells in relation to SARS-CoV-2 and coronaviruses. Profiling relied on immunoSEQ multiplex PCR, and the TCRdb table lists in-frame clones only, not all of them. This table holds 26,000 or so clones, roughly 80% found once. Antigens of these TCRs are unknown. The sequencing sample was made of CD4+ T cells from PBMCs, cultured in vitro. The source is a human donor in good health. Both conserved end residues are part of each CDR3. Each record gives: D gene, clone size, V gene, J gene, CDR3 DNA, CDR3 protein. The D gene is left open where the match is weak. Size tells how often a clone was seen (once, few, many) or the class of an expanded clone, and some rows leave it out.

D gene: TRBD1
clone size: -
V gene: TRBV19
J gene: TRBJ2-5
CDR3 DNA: TGTGCCAGTAGTGGACAGGCCTCCCAAGAGACCCAGTACTTC
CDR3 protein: CASSGQASQETQYF

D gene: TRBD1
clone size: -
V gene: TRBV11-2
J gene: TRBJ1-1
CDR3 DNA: TGTGCCAGCAGCTTAGGATCCTGGGACAGGGGACCCACTGAAGCTTTCTTT
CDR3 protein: CASSLGSWDRGPTEAFF

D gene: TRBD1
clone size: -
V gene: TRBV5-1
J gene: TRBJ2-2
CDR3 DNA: TGCGCCAGCAGCTTGGTTGAGTGGACAGGGGGAGTGAACACCGGGGAGCTGTTTTTT
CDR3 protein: CASSLVEWTGGVNTGELFF

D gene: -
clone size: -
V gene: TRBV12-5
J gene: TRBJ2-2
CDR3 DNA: TGTGCTAGTGGTTTGGACAGATTTGGGGAGCTGTTTTTT
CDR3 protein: CASGLDRFGELFF

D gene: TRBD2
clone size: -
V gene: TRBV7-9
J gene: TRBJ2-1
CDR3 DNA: TGTGCCAGCAGCCTACCCTACCGACTAGCGGGAATCGGCAATGAGCAGTTCTTC
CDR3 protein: CASSLPYRLAGIGNEQFF

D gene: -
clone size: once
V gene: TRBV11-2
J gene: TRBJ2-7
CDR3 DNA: TGTGCCAGCACCGACGACGGGGGGCTAGCGAGCTTTTTACCCTACGAGCAGTACTTC
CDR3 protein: CASTDDGGLASFLPYEQYF

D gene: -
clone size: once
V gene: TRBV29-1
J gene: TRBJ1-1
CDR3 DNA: TGCAGCGTTGAATCGCCGGAGAACACTGAAGCTTTCTTT
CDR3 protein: CSVESPENTEAFF

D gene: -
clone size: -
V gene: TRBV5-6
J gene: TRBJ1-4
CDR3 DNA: TGTGCCAGCAGCCCCCTTGGAGGGGGAGCTAATGAAAAACTGTTTTTT
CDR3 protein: CASSPLGGGANEKLFF

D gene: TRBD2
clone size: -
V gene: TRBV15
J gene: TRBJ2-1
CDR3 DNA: TGTGCCACCAGCAGAGGGATCGGGAGGGCCTACAATGAGCAGTTCTTC
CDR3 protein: CATSRGIGRAYNEQFF

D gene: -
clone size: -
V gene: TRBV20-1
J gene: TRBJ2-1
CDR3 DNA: TGCAGTGCTAGTGGAGAGGGGGGCCCGGGTGAGCAGTTCTTC
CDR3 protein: CSASGEGGPGEQFF

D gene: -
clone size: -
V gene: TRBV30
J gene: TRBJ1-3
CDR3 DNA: TGTGCCTGGAGTGTAGGGGCCTCTGGAAACACCATATATTTT
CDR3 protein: CAWSVGASGNTIYF

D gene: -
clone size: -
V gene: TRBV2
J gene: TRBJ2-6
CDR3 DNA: TGTGCCAGCAGCGGGGAGAGCTCTGGGGCCAACGTCCTGACTTTC
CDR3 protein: CASSGESSGANVLTF

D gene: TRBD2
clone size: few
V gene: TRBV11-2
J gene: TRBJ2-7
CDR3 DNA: TGTGCCAGCAGCTCCAGACTAGCCGCCACATCCTACGAGCAGTACTTC
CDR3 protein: CASSSRLAATSYEQYF

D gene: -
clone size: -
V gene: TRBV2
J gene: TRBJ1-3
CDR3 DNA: TGTGCCAGCAGTCTCAGCCGGGGCTCTGGAAACACCATATATTTT
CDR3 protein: CASSLSRGSGNTIYF

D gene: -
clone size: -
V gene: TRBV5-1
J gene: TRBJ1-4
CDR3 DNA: TGCGCCAGCAGCCCGGGGGGCGGTAATGAAAAACTGTTTTTT
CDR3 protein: CASSPGGGNEKLFF

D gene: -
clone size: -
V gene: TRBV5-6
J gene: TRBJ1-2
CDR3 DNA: TGTGCCAGCAGCTTCCCTCCGGGGGACTATGGCTACACCTTC
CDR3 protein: CASSFPPGDYGYTF

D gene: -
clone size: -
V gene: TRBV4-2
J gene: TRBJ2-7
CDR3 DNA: TGTGCCAGCAGCCAAGACCGTCAGGGGCGGATCTACGAGCAGTACTTC
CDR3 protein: CASSQDRQGRIYEQYF

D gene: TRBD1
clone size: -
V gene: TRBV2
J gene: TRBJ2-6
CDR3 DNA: TGTGCCAGAGGACCAGAGCAGGGGGCAGGCTCTGGGGCCAACGTCCTGACTTTC
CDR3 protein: CARGPEQGAGSGANVLTF

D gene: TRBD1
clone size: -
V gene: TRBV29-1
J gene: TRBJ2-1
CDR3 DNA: TGCAGCGTATCATACAGGGGGAGAGGATACAATGAGCAGTTCTTC
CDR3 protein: CSVSYRGRGYNEQFF

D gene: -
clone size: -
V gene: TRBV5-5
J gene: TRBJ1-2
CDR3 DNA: TGTGCCAGCAGCTTACACTCAGGGGACTATGGCTACACCTTC
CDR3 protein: CASSLHSGDYGYTF

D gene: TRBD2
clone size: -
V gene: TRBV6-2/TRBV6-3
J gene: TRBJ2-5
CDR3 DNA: TGTGCCAGCAGCTGGATTAGCGGGGGGGTTCAAGAGACCCAGTACTTC
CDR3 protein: CASSWISGGVQETQYF

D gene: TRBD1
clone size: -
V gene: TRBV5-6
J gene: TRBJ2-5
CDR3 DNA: TGTGCCAGCAGCTTGGAAGGACAGGGGATGGAGACCCAGTACTTC
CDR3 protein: CASSLEGQGMETQYF

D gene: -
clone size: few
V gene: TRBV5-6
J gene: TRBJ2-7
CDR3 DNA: TGTGCCAGCAGCTTGGGGCGCCTAAACAGCTACGAGCAGTACTTC
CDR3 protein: CASSLGRLNSYEQYF

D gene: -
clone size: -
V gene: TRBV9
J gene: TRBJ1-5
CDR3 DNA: TGTGCCAGCAGCGTAGCTCCTTTGGATCAGCCCCAGCATTTT
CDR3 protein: CASSVAPLDQPQHF

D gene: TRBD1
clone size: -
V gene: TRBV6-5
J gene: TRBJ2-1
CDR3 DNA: TGTGCCAGCAGCCTCCGGGACAGGGGTATCAATGAGCAGTTCTTC
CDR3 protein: CASSLRDRGINEQFF

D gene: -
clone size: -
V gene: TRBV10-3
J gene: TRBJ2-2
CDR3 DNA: TGTGCCATCACCGGATACAGAGACAGGAACACCGGGGAGCTGTTTTTT
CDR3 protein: CAITGYRDRNTGELFF

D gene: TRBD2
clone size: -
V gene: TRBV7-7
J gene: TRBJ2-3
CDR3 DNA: TGTGCCAGCAGCCCGCGGGGGGACCACACAGATACGCAGTATTTT
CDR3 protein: CASSPRGDHTDTQYF

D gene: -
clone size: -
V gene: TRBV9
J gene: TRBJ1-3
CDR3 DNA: TGTGCCAGCAGCGTAGAGGGGTTCGGAAACACCATATATTTT
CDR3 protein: CASSVEGFGNTIYF

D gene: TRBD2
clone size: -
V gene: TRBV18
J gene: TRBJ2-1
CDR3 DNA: TGTGCCAGCTCACCACCGAACGGGAGGGCCCTAGAGGAGCAGTTCTTC
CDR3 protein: CASSPPNGRALEEQFF

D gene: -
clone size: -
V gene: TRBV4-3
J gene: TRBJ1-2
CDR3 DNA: TGCGCCAGCAGCCGGAGTTCAGGGACAACGTATGGCTACACCTTC
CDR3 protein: CASSRSSGTTYGYTF

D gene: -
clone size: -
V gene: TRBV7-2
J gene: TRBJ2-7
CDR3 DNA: TGTGCCAGCAGCTTAGGCGGGACCTCCTACGAGCAGTACTTC
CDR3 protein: CASSLGGTSYEQYF

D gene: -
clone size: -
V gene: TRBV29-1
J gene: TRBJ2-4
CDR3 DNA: TGCAGCGCCGACGTAGCCAAAAACATTCAGTACTTC
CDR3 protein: CSADVAKNIQYF

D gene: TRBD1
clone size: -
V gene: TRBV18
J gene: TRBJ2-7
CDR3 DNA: TGTGCCAGCTCACAAGGGACAGGGAGCTCCTACGAGCAGTACTTC
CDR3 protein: CASSQGTGSSYEQYF

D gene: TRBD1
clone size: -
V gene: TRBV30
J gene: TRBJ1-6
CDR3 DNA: TGTGCCTGGGGGACAGACTATAATTCACCCCTCCACTTT
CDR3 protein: CAWGTDYNSPLHF

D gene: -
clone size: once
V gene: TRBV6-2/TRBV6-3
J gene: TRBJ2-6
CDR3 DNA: TGTGCCAGCAGTTACTCTGTGGGTGAGGCCAACGTCCTGACTTTC
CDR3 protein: CASSYSVGEANVLTF